The clone carrying this T cell receptor (beta chain) was counted between two and nine times. Its cognate antigen is unknown. Trimming at V came to 10 bases and at J to 6 bases, leaving 18 bases not matched to a gene. Germline CDR1 MNHNS, CDR2 SASEGT. The CDR3 consists of 16 residues. The data stem from a study of T-cell reconstitution after alpha-beta-depleted transplantation in children. Study-wide results and limits: In some patients, recipient T cells and intrathymic progenitors surviving conditioning explained high day-60 diversity. From newly produced T cells came most of the T-cell counts and diversity one year after transplant. The origin of alpha-beta T cells about two months after transplant was reportedly several hundred expanded graft clones.

Molecular barcoding with unique molecular identifiers was used for the TCRbeta library. TCRdb passed the PCR reads through MiXCR, listing each CDR3 protein once. The data contain 500,000 to 600,000 distinct CDR3 sequences, 25% to 30% of them singletons. The chain is built from TRBV6-1 and TRBJ1-2; 9 nucleotides agree with TRBD1. Specimen: PBMCs, collected before TCRalphabeta/CD19-depleted stem cell transplant. The sequence was collected from a boy in the first two years of life with Wiskott-Aldrich syndrome, due to receive a stem cell transplant. This CDR3 is CAISRDLRDRVDGYTF. CDR3 nucleotides: TGTGCCATTTCGAGGGATCTCCGGGACAGGGTAGATGGCTACACCTTC.